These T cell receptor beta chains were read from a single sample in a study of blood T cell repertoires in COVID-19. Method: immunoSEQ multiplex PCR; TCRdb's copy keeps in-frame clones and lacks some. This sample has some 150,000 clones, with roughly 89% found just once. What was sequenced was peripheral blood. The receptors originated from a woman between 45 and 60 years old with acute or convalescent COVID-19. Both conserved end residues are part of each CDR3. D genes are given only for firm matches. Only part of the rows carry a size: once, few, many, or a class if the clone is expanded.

cdr3_nt: TGTGCCAGCAGTCCGAGGACTAGTGTTCTAGAGACCCAGTACTTC
cdr3_aa: CASSPRTSVLETQYF
d_call: TRBD2
clone_size: -
j_call: TRBJ2-5
v_call: TRBV6-5

cdr3_nt: TGCGCCAGCAGCTGGGCCCGGGACACCCTTCGCACAGATACGCAGTATTTT
cdr3_aa: CASSWARDTLRTDTQYF
d_call: -
clone_size: -
j_call: TRBJ2-3
v_call: TRBV5-1

cdr3_nt: TGTGCCAGCAGTTCCCTCCGGGACAGGAGCTACGAGCAGTACTTC
cdr3_aa: CASSSLRDRSYEQYF
d_call: TRBD1
clone_size: -
j_call: TRBJ2-7
v_call: TRBV11-2

cdr3_nt: TGCGCCAGCAGCTTGCTTTATGCGCAGGGTGACTATGGCTACACCTTC
cdr3_aa: CASSLLYAQGDYGYTF
d_call: -
clone_size: -
j_call: TRBJ1-2
v_call: TRBV5-1

cdr3_nt: TGCGCCAGCAGCTTCAGACAGGGGGCCTACGAGCAGTACTTC
cdr3_aa: CASSFRQGAYEQYF
d_call: TRBD1
clone_size: -
j_call: TRBJ2-7
v_call: TRBV5-1

cdr3_nt: TGTGCCAGCAGCTTAGCGGGAGCCTACAATGAGCAGTTCTTC
cdr3_aa: CASSLAGAYNEQFF
d_call: -
clone_size: -
j_call: TRBJ2-1
v_call: TRBV7-7

cdr3_nt: TGTGCCAGCAGTTTAGGACAGGGGAGCACCTACGAGCAGTACTTC
cdr3_aa: CASSLGQGSTYEQYF
d_call: TRBD1
clone_size: -
j_call: TRBJ2-7
v_call: TRBV27

cdr3_nt: TGTGCCAGCTCAGCAGGGGGCGCGAAGGGCTACACCTTC
cdr3_aa: CASSAGGAKGYTF
d_call: TRBD1
clone_size: -
j_call: TRBJ1-2
v_call: TRBV18

cdr3_nt: TGTGCCAGCAGTTCCACCGGGACAGGGAGCTCCTACGAGCAGTACTTC
cdr3_aa: CASSSTGTGSSYEQYF
d_call: TRBD1
clone_size: once
j_call: TRBJ2-7
v_call: TRBV6-5

cdr3_nt: TGTGCCAGCAGCCCCCGACTAAGCGGAACAGATACGCAGTATTTT
cdr3_aa: CASSPRLSGTDTQYF
d_call: -
clone_size: -
j_call: TRBJ2-3
v_call: TRBV9

cdr3_nt: TGTGCCAGCAGCCAGGCGGTAAGTCAGCCCCAGCATTTT
cdr3_aa: CASSQAVSQPQHF
d_call: -
clone_size: -
j_call: TRBJ1-5
v_call: TRBV3-1/TRBV3-2

cdr3_nt: TGTGCCAGCAGTCCCGCGGAGAGCTCCTACAATGAGCAGTTCTTC
cdr3_aa: CASSPAESSYNEQFF
d_call: -
clone_size: -
j_call: TRBJ2-1
v_call: TRBV27

cdr3_nt: TGTGCCAGCAGCGTTTATAGCGGGAGCGAGACCCAGTACTTC
cdr3_aa: CASSVYSGSETQYF
d_call: TRBD2
clone_size: -
j_call: TRBJ2-5
v_call: TRBV9

cdr3_nt: TGTGCCAGCAGCTTGCTCGGTAGCGATGAGCAGTTCTTC
cdr3_aa: CASSLLGSDEQFF
d_call: -
clone_size: -
j_call: TRBJ2-1
v_call: TRBV5-4

cdr3_nt: TGCAGTGCTAGTAGGCTAGCGGGGACCCAAGAGACCCAGTACTTC
cdr3_aa: CSASRLAGTQETQYF
d_call: TRBD2
clone_size: -
j_call: TRBJ2-5
v_call: TRBV20-1

cdr3_nt: TGTGCCAGCAGCCCCTGGGACAGCCTTAACTATGGCTACACCTTC
cdr3_aa: CASSPWDSLNYGYTF
d_call: TRBD1
clone_size: -
j_call: TRBJ1-2
v_call: TRBV9

cdr3_nt: TGCGCCAGCAGCCAAGAAAGGGGCACCTATGGCTACACCTTC
cdr3_aa: CASSQERGTYGYTF
d_call: -
clone_size: -
j_call: TRBJ1-2
v_call: TRBV4-1

cdr3_nt: TGTGCCAGCTCACCGTCGCGACAGATTTACGAGCAGTACTTC
cdr3_aa: CASSPSRQIYEQYF
d_call: -
clone_size: -
j_call: TRBJ2-7
v_call: TRBV18

cdr3_nt: TGTGCCAGCTCACCCTCCGGGGGGCACGTTCAGCCCCAGCATTTT
cdr3_aa: CASSPSGGHVQPQHF
d_call: -
clone_size: -
j_call: TRBJ1-5
v_call: TRBV18

cdr3_nt: TGCGCCAGCAAATGGGTCGGGAGGCTAGCCGGGGCCAACGTCCTGACTTTC
cdr3_aa: CASKWVGRLAGANVLTF
d_call: TRBD2
clone_size: -
j_call: TRBJ2-6
v_call: TRBV23-1

cdr3_nt: TGTGCCAGCAGCTTAGAGGACATTAACACAGATACGCAGTATTTT
cdr3_aa: CASSLEDINTDTQYF
d_call: -
clone_size: once
j_call: TRBJ2-3
v_call: TRBV7-8

cdr3_nt: TGTGCCAGCAGCTCGACTAGCCGGAACACCGGGGAGCTGTTTTTT
cdr3_aa: CASSSTSRNTGELFF
d_call: TRBD2
clone_size: -
j_call: TRBJ2-2
v_call: TRBV5-4

cdr3_nt: TGCAGCGTTGTAGACTCTTCCCCCTACGAGCAGTACTTC
cdr3_aa: CSVVDSSPYEQYF
d_call: -
clone_size: -
j_call: TRBJ2-7
v_call: TRBV29-1

cdr3_nt: TGTGCCAGCAGCCAATACCGCGGGGGGACAGATACGCAGTATTTT
cdr3_aa: CASSQYRGGTDTQYF
d_call: TRBD2
clone_size: -
j_call: TRBJ2-3
v_call: TRBV5-4

cdr3_nt: TGTGCCAGCAGTTACTCTCCGGGAGCGGGCCTTTTCTTT
cdr3_aa: CASSYSPGAGLFF
d_call: -
clone_size: -
j_call: TRBJ1-1
v_call: TRBV6-2/TRBV6-3

cdr3_nt: TGCGCCAGCAGTCCTGGACTAGCGGGGGGCTCGAGCTCCTACAATGAGCAGTTCTTC
cdr3_aa: CASSPGLAGGSSSYNEQFF
d_call: TRBD2
clone_size: -
j_call: TRBJ2-1
v_call: TRBV4-1

cdr3_nt: TGTGCCTGGAGTGTAAATCACAGGATGGGTGGCTACACCTTC
cdr3_aa: CAWSVNHRMGGYTF
d_call: -
clone_size: -
j_call: TRBJ1-2
v_call: TRBV30

cdr3_nt: TGCAGCGTTCTACCCACAGGGGGTGGCACAGATACGCAGTATTTT
cdr3_aa: CSVLPTGGGTDTQYF
d_call: TRBD1
clone_size: -
j_call: TRBJ2-3
v_call: TRBV29-1

cdr3_nt: TGTGCCAGTAGTATGGTTCTTGGGCCTGGTGAAGGCTACACCTTC
cdr3_aa: CASSMVLGPGEGYTF
d_call: -
clone_size: -
j_call: TRBJ1-2
v_call: TRBV19

cdr3_nt: TGTGCCAGCAGCCAAGCACCGGACAGAGGGAACATTCAGTACTTC
cdr3_aa: CASSQAPDRGNIQYF
d_call: -
clone_size: -
j_call: TRBJ2-4
v_call: TRBV3-1/TRBV3-2

cdr3_nt: TGTGCCAGCAGTTTTCAGGGGGCCTTCCTAGCGGTCAAGTCCAATGAGCAGTTCTTC
cdr3_aa: CASSFQGAFLAVKSNEQFF
d_call: -
clone_size: -
j_call: TRBJ2-1
v_call: TRBV27

cdr3_nt: TGTGCCAGCAGTTACTCGACGGGACAGGTATACAATGAGCAGTTCTTC
cdr3_aa: CASSYSTGQVYNEQFF
d_call: TRBD1
clone_size: -
j_call: TRBJ2-1
v_call: TRBV6-5

cdr3_nt: TGCGCCAGCAGCCAGGCATTGGACAGCCCCAACACTGAAGCTTTCTTT
cdr3_aa: CASSQALDSPNTEAFF
d_call: -
clone_size: -
j_call: TRBJ1-1
v_call: TRBV4-1

cdr3_nt: TGTGCCAGCAGCTCCAGGGGAAGCGGGGGCACATACAATGAGCAGTTCTTC
cdr3_aa: CASSSRGSGGTYNEQFF
d_call: TRBD2
clone_size: -
j_call: TRBJ2-1
v_call: TRBV7-3

cdr3_nt: TGTGCCAGTAGGGAGACAGGGTTCTACGAGCAGTACTTC
cdr3_aa: CASRETGFYEQYF
d_call: TRBD1
clone_size: -
j_call: TRBJ2-7
v_call: TRBV19

cdr3_nt: TGTGCCAGCAGCTTCTTGACAGGGTACTATGGCTACACCTTC
cdr3_aa: CASSFLTGYYGYTF
d_call: TRBD1
clone_size: -
j_call: TRBJ1-2
v_call: TRBV5-6

cdr3_nt: TGTGCCTGGAGTGGCGGCTCTCCTGGAAACACCATATATTTT
cdr3_aa: CAWSGGSPGNTIYF
d_call: -
clone_size: -
j_call: TRBJ1-3
v_call: TRBV30

cdr3_nt: TGTGCCAGCAGCGCCTTAGGACAGGTATCAGCAGATACGCAGTATTTT
cdr3_aa: CASSALGQVSADTQYF
d_call: TRBD1
clone_size: -
j_call: TRBJ2-3
v_call: TRBV9

cdr3_nt: TGTGCCAGCAGTGAGGGCTCCCTGTGGAGCAATCAGCCCCAGCATTTT
cdr3_aa: CASSEGSLWSNQPQHF
d_call: -
clone_size: -
j_call: TRBJ1-5
v_call: TRBV2

cdr3_nt: TGTGCCAGCAGCGCTAGGGCAGGGACACCCGATGAAAAACTGTTTTTT
cdr3_aa: CASSARAGTPDEKLFF
d_call: -
clone_size: -
j_call: TRBJ1-4
v_call: TRBV9

cdr3_nt: TGCGCCAGCAGCTTACAGGGATTGAATCAGCCCCAGCATTTT
cdr3_aa: CASSLQGLNQPQHF
d_call: -
clone_size: -
j_call: TRBJ1-5
v_call: TRBV5-1

cdr3_nt: TGTGCCAGCAGTGAGGGACAGTACACTGAAGCTTTCTTT
cdr3_aa: CASSEGQYTEAFF
d_call: TRBD1
clone_size: -
j_call: TRBJ1-1
v_call: TRBV6-1

cdr3_nt: TGTGCCAGCAGCTTAGTTCTGACAGGGTCTGCAAAACTGTTTTTT
cdr3_aa: CASSLVLTGSAKLFF
d_call: TRBD1
clone_size: -
j_call: TRBJ1-4
v_call: TRBV7-2

cdr3_nt: TGTGCCAGCAGTCTAGGGACTTATGGGGCCAACGTCCTGACTTTC
cdr3_aa: CASSLGTYGANVLTF
d_call: -
clone_size: -
j_call: TRBJ2-6
v_call: TRBV28

cdr3_nt: TGTGCCAGCAGCCTATACCCTAAGCCGACAGGGACTAATGAAAAACTGTTTTTT
cdr3_aa: CASSLYPKPTGTNEKLFF
d_call: TRBD1
clone_size: -
j_call: TRBJ1-4
v_call: TRBV7-9

cdr3_nt: TGTGCCAGCAGCTTGGGCTCAGGGGTCTATGGCTACACCTTC
cdr3_aa: CASSLGSGVYGYTF
d_call: -
clone_size: -
j_call: TRBJ1-2
v_call: TRBV5-5

cdr3_nt: TGTGCCAGCAGTGGGGACAGCCCCTATGGCTACACCTTC
cdr3_aa: CASSGDSPYGYTF
d_call: TRBD1
clone_size: -
j_call: TRBJ1-2
v_call: TRBV6-6

cdr3_nt: TGTGCCAGCAGCTTAAACACTAACTATGGCTACACCTTC
cdr3_aa: CASSLNTNYGYTF
d_call: -
clone_size: -
j_call: TRBJ1-2
v_call: TRBV7-3

cdr3_nt: TGTGCCAGCAGCGCAGGGACAGGGGATGGCTACGAGCAGTACTTC
cdr3_aa: CASSAGTGDGYEQYF
d_call: TRBD1
clone_size: -
j_call: TRBJ2-7
v_call: TRBV7-7

cdr3_nt: TGTGCCAGCAGCTTAAATCGGGACAGTTCCGCTTTCTTT
cdr3_aa: CASSLNRDSSAFF
d_call: TRBD1
clone_size: -
j_call: TRBJ1-1
v_call: TRBV7-3

cdr3_nt: TGCGCCAGCACGAAGGGGTCGAACACTGAAGCTTTCTTT
cdr3_aa: CASTKGSNTEAFF
d_call: -
clone_size: -
j_call: TRBJ1-1
v_call: TRBV5-1